This entry describes one T cell receptor beta chain. It has no known antigen specificity. No base-level quality is on record; no much larger clone is a single base apart. Enrolling through a virtual design, the prospective study's participants ranged in age from roughly 18 to 90 years and lived across around 25 United States geographic areas. Cohort assignment in the prospective study relied on participant-reported clinical history from a screening survey and a study questionnaire. ImmuneRACE Cohort 3 recovered participants were defined by two consecutive negative NP/OP PCR tests, healthcare professional clearance, or symptom resolution. Each participant in the prospective study had whole blood, serum and a nasopharyngeal or oropharyngeal swab collected by mobile phlebotomists. Participants in the prospective study had the option to provide additional blood draws and questionnaires over a roughly 2-month period. Prospective study blood samples were shipped either frozen or at room temperature before DNA extraction.

Sequences SNHLY (CDR1) and FYNNEI (CDR2) are obtained from the germline V gene. Between the V and J ends, shortened by 6 bases and 1 base respectively, the junction contains 13 bases. Its CDR3 holds 14 amino acids, cysteine through phenylalanine. Solely the CDR3 DNA is kept, with 42 bases framed from the first base. The entry originates in a study of blood T cell repertoires in COVID-19 (dated by TCRdb to 2018 to 2020). The study in broad terms: Samples from collaborators originated in the United States, Italy and Spain and spanned both the acute and convalescent phases of COVID-19. The material from the prospective study consisted of cDNA or gDNA derived from T cells, B-cell-depleted T cells, or PBMCs. The dataset comprised deeply sampled blood TCRbeta repertoires from subjects exposed to, actively infected with, or recovered from COVID-19. The repertoires were released in a freely available public database meant as a resource for research on the immune response to SARS-CoV-2. Samples came from the ongoing ImmuneRACE study (first 160 participants) plus 1,254 subjects from 6 global collaborators. A de-identified subject ID, COVID-19 status, age in years and sex were almost always included in the sample metadata. Where available, HLA class I and class II types were obtained from metadata supplied by the sample provider rather than from assay-based typing.

Overall study results and their limits: How much clinical and demographic metadata was included differed by source and by participant, and the metadata was provided uncurated.

TCRbeta CDR3 regions were amplified from genomic DNA using the immunoSEQ Assay, a bias-controlled multiplex PCR. Concerning the study's data processing: The number of nucleated cells in each sample was estimated by amplification of reference gene primers within the assay. Sequence reads were collapsed and filtered to measure the absolute abundance of every unique TCRbeta CDR3 rearrangement. Productive Simpson clonality was computed per sample as the square root of Simpson's diversity index over productive rearrangements. This is the immuneACCESS table as TCRdb keeps it, with only in-frame sequences that have V and J called. A part of the clones is gone; compared with another copy, unresolved V genes explain less than half, and the rest is unexplained. The DNA gave D and trimming, while V, J and clone size come from that table. A total of fewer than 400,000 clones appear in this sample, 80% to 90% of them only once. The ten largest make up approximately 9.3% of the sample.

Material for sequencing was PBMCs or T cells enriched from blood (not recorded which). The sequence was obtained from a woman aged 45 to 65 who had recovered from COVID-19. The chain was built from TRBV2 and TRBJ2-7; TRBD2 is a weak D gene call, 6 bases matching. The CDR3 reads CASRWEDRSYEQYF. In nucleotides, the sequence is TGTGCCAGCAGGTGGGAGGATCGATCCTACGAGCAGTACTTC. With the rest looked up from the reference TRBV2 and TRBJ2-7 genes rather than sequenced, the full variable domain is EPEVTQTPSHQVTQMGQEVILRCVPISNHLYFYWYRQILGQKVEFLVSFYNNEISEKSEIFDDQFSVERPDGSNFTLKIRSTKLEDSAMYFCASRWEDRSYEQYFGPGTRLTVT.